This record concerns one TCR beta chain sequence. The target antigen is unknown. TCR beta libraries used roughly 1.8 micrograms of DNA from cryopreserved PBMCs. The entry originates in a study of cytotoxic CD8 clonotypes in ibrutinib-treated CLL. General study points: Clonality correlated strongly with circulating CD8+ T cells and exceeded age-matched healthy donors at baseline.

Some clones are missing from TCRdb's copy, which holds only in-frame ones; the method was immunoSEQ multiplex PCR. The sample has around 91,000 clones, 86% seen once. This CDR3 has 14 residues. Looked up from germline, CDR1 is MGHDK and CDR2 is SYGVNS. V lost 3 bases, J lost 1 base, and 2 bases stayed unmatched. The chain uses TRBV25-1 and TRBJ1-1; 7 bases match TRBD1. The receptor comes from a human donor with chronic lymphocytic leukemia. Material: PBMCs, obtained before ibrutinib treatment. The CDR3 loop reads CASSDDRANTEAFF. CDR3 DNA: TGTGCCAGCAGTGATGACAGGGCGAACACTGAAGCTTTCTTT.